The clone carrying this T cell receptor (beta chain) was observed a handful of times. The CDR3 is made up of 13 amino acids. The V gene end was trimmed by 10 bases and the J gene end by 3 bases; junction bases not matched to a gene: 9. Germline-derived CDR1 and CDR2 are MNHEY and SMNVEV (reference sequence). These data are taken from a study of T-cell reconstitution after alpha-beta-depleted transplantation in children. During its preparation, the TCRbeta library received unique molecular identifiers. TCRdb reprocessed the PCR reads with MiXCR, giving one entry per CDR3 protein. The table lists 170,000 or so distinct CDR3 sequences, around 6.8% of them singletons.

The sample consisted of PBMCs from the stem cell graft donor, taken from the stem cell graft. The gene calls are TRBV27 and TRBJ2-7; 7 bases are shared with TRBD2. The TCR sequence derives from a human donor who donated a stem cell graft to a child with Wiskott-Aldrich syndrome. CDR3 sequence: CATFSGERYEQYF. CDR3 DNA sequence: TGTGCCACCTTCAGCGGGGAACGCTACGAGCAGTACTTC.